Shown below are 14 T cell receptor beta chains from a single sample sequenced in a study of cytomegalovirus exposure and HLA in healthy donors. Repertoires were generated with immunoSEQ multiplex PCR, while TCRdb's copy carries only in-frame clones and drops some. Of approximately 140,000 clones listed, roughly 86% are singletons. Sample: PBMCs. The receptors were gathered from a man between 18 and 29 years old in good health and CMV-seropositive.

The chain has TRBV10-3 and TRBJ1-5; D uncertain. Germline CDR1 ENHRY, CDR2 SYGVKD. V lost 4 bases and J lost 3, with 4 bases in between. The length of the CDR3 is 12 residues. CDR3 loop: CAISVSNQPQHF. CDR3 DNA sequence: TGTGCCATCAGTGTATCCAATCAGCCCCAGCATTTT.

The V call is TRBV14, the J call TRBJ1-1, with 7 bases fitting TRBD1. CDR1 is SGHDN, CDR2 FVKESK, per germline. Trimming cost V 6 bases and J 0 bases; bases outside gene matches: 4. The CDR3 runs to 14 residues. CDR3 bases: TGTGCCAGCAGTCGAGGGGGCTTGAACACTGAAGCTTTCTTT. Its protein product is CASSRGGLNTEAFF.

The rearrangement uses TRBV20-1 and TRBJ1-2; D is unclear. Germline V gene sequence: CDR1 DFQATT, CDR2 SNEGSKA (reference sequence). Trimming took off 4 bases at V and 7 bases at J, with 10 bases between the two ends. The CDR3 runs 11 residues. DNA for the CDR3: TGCAGTGCTATCACCGGGGTTGGCTACACCTTC. This gives the protein CSAITGVGYTF.

The chain uses TRBV6-1 and TRBJ1-1; TRBD1 matches 8 bases. The J segment lost 0 bases and the V segment lost 7 bases, leaving 7 bases of the junction unmatched. This CDR3 spans 15 amino acids. Germline values: CDR1 MNHNS, CDR2 SASEGT. The CDR3 protein is CASTGQVYLNTEAFF. As DNA, the CDR3 is TGTGCCAGCACGGGACAGGTTTATTTGAACACTGAAGCTTTCTTT.

V gene TRBV5-1 combines with J gene TRBJ1-5; D unresolved. The ends were cut back, 0 bases at V and 0 bases at J, with 10 bases in the middle. Germline V lookup: CDR1 SGHRS, CDR2 YFSETQ. The CDR3 runs 16 residues. The CDR3 region has the DNA TGCGCCAGCAGCTTGGGGGCCCAGAGTAGCAATCAGCCCCAGCATTTT. Translation gives CASSLGAQSSNQPQHF.

The chain couples TRBV10-1 to TRBJ2-7; a possible D gene is TRBD1 (6 bases). V was trimmed by 3 bases and J by 2 bases, leaving 11 bases between them. The CDR3 runs 14 residues. Per germline, CDR1 WNHNN and CDR2 SYGVQD (reference sequence). CDR3 loop: CASSDRRGPYEQYF. CDR3 nucleotide sequence: TGCGCCAGCAGTGATCGCAGGGGCCCCTACGAGCAGTACTTC.

The CDR3 loop is CASSSRGQGIAGYTF. The CDR3, as DNA: TGTGCCAGCAGCTCCCGGGGACAGGGGATTGCTGGCTACACCTTC. The chain couples TRBV7-8 to TRBJ1-2, with 10 bases matching TRBD1. The CDR3 has 15 residues. With 4 bases clipped from V and 7 bases from J, the junction kept 9 bases outside the gene matches. Germline V gene lookup returns CDR1 SGHVS and CDR2 FQNEAQ.

This clone was seen a single time. The chain employs TRBV6-5 and TRBJ2-4; the D gene is possibly TRBD2 (5 bases). CDR1 is MNHEY, CDR2 SVGAGI, per germline. This CDR3 is 15 amino acids long. The ends were cut back, 4 bases at V and 10 bases at J, with 20 bases in the middle. The CDR3 DNA is TGTGCCAGCAGTTCGGAAAGGTTAATCGCGGGTATTCAGTACTTC. Translation: CASSSERLIAGIQYF.

The rearrangement links TRBV2 to TRBJ2-7; D is unclear. The CDR3 consists of 12 residues. Deletions cut 4 bases from V and 6 bases from J, with 10 bases between. Germline values: CDR1 SNHLY, CDR2 FYNNEI. The CDR3 loop is CASSVTSTEQYF. The CDR3 DNA is TGTGCCAGCAGTGTTACCTCTACCGAGCAGTACTTC.

CDR3 bases: TGTGCCAGCAGCTTGACGGGAACCTACGAGCAGTACTTC. This gives the protein CASSLTGTYEQYF. The chain couples TRBV7-6 to TRBJ2-7, with D perhaps matching TRBD2 (5 bases). The V and J ends lost 3 bases and 2 bases respectively, with 8 bases between them. From germline, CDR1 is SGHVS and CDR2 FNYEAQ. The CDR3 extends over 13 amino acids.

V gene TRBV19 combines with J gene TRBJ1-5; D is possibly TRBD1 (5 bases). CDR1 LNHDA and CDR2 SQIVND come from the germline V gene (reference sequence). With 7 bases removed from V and 0 bases from J, the gap between germline ends came to 13 bases. The CDR3 extends over 15 amino acids. The CDR3 DNA reads as TGTGCCAGTAAACCTAAGGGGTATAGCAATCAGCCCCAGCATTTT. Its protein product is CASKPKGYSNQPQHF.

V is TRBV9 and J is TRBJ2-7, with 7 nucleotides matching TRBD2. Germline trimming cut 4 bases from V and 2 bases from J; bases unmatched to any gene: 6. This CDR3 region has 14 residues. Looked up from germline, CDR1 is SGDLS and CDR2 is YYNGEE. CDR3 region: CASSPPSGAYEQYF. DNA for the CDR3: TGTGCCAGCAGCCCTCCTAGCGGTGCCTACGAGCAGTACTTC. Supplemented by reference TRBV9 and TRBJ2-7, the full variable domain reads DSGVTQTPKHLITATGQRVTLRCSPRSGDLSVYWYQQSLDQGLQFLIQYYNGEERAKGNILERFSAQQFPDLHSELNLSSLELGDSALYFCASSPPSGAYEQYFGPGTRLTVT.

V and J are TRBV11-3 and TRBJ2-7; 8 nucleotides match TRBD1. Per the germline V gene, CDR1 is SGHNT and CDR2 is YENEEA. The CDR3 length is 14 residues. Trimming removed 5 bases from V and 6 bases from J; junction bases left unmatched: 9. The CDR3 DNA follows: TGTGCCAGCAGCACGGGACAGGCCTTTGGCGAGCAGTACTTC. It yields the protein CASSTGQAFGEQYF. Filled out from reference TRBV11-3 and TRBJ2-7, the complete variable domain reads EAGVVQSPRYKIIEKKQPVAFWCNPISGHNTLYWYLQNLGQGPELLIRYENEEAVDDSQLPKDRFSAERLKGVDSTLKIQPAELGDSAVYLCASSTGQAFGEQYFGPGTRLTVT.

This chain links TRBV19 with TRBJ1-5; D gene unclear. CDR1 is LNHDA, CDR2 SQIVND, per germline (reference sequence). Trimming left V 2 bases short and J 4 bases short, with 9 bases between. This CDR3 has 14 residues. In DNA form, the CDR3 reads TGTGCCAGTAGTATAATGGGGAGGAATCAGCCCCAGCATTTT. Translating it yields CASSIMGRNQPQHF. The full variable domain, completed using reference TRBV19 and TRBJ1-5, is DGGITQSPKYLFRKEGQNVTLSCEQNLNHDAMYWYRQDPGQGLRLIYYSQIVNDFQKGDIAEGYSVSREKKESFPLTVTSAQKNPTAFYLCASSIMGRNQPQHFGDGTRLSIL.